This record covers a single TCR beta chain. The record originates from a study of CD8 T cells in Susac syndrome. CD8+ and CD4+ blood T cells underwent TCR beta sequencing. Controls comprised healthy donors matched for age and sex. With random hexamers, 0.5 to 1 ug RNA was reverse transcribed. Multiplex immunoSEQ PCR targeted 54 Vbeta and 13 Jbeta TCR beta segments. One entry per CDR3 protein results from TCRdb running MiXCR on the immunoSEQ multiplex PCR reads. The table includes 100,000 to 150,000 distinct CDR3 sequences, about 95% detected once. V lost 1 base to trimming and J lost 2 bases; unmatched junction nucleotides: 2. Per the germline V gene, CDR1 is KGHSH and CDR2 is LQKENI. The CDR3 runs to 15 residues.

This clonotype was sampled from a human donor in good health. This chain uses TRBV18 with TRBJ2-5; 9 bases map to TRBD1. Sequencing was done on a sample of CD4+ T cells from PBMCs. CDR3 amino acids: CASSPRDRVQETQYF. The CDR3 region has the DNA TGTGCCAGCTCACCACGGGACAGGGTTCAAGAGACCCAGTACTTC.